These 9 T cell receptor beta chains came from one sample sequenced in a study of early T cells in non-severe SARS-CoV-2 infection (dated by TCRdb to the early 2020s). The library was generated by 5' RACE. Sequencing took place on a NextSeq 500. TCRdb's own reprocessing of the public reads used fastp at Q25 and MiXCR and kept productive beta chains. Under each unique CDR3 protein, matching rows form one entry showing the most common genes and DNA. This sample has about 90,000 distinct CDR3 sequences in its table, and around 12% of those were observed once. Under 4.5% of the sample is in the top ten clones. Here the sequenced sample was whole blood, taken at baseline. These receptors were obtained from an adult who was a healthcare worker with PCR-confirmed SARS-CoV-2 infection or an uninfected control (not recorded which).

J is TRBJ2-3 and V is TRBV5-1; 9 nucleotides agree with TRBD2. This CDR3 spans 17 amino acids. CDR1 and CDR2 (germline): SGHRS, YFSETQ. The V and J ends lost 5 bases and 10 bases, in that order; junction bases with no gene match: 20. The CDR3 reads CASSFIGTSLRPYAQYF. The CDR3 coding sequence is TGCGCCAGCAGTTTCATCGGGACTAGCCTTCGCCCCTATGCGCAGTATTTT.

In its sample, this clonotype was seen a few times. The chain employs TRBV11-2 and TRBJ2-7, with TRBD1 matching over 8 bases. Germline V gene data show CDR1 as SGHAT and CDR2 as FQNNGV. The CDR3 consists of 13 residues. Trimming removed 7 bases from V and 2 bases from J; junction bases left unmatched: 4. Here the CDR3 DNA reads TGTGCCAGCATAAGGACAGGGACCTACGAGCAGTACTTC. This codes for CASIRTGTYEQYF.

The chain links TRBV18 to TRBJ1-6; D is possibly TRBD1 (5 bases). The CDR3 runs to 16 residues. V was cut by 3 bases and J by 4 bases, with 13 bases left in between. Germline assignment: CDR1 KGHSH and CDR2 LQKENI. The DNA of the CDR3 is TGTGCCAGCTCACCTCTCGGCCAGGGTTATAATTCACCCCTCCACTTT. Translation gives CASSPLGQGYNSPLHF.

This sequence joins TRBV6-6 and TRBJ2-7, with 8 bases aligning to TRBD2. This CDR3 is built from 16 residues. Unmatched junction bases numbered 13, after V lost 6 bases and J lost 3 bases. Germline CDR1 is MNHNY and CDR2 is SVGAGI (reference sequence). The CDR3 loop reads CASSLWSGGEFYEQYF. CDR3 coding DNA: TGTGCCAGCAGCCTATGGTCGGGAGGGGAATTCTACGAGCAGTACTTC.

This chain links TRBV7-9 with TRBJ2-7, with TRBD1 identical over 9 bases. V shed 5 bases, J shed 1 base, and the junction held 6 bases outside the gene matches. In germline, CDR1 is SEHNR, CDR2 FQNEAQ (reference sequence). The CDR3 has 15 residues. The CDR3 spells CASSKGQGVSYEQYF. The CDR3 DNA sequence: TGTGCCAGCAGCAAGGGACAGGGAGTGTCCTACGAGCAGTACTTC.

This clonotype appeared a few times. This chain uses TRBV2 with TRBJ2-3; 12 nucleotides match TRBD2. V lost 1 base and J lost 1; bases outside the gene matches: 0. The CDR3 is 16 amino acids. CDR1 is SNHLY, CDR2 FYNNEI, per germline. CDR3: CASSEGLAGGTDTQYF. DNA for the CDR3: TGTGCCAGCAGTGAAGGACTAGCGGGAGGCACAGATACGCAGTATTTT. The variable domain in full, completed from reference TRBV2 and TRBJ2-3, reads EPEVTQTPSHQVTQMGQEVILRCVPISNHLYFYWYRQILGQKVEFLVSFYNNEISEKSEIFDDQFSVERPDGSNFTLKIRSTKLEDSAMYFCASSEGLAGGTDTQYFGPGTRLTVL.

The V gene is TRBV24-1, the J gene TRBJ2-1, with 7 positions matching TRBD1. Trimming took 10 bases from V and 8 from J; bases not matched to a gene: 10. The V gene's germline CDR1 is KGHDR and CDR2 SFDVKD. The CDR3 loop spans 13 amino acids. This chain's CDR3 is CATHRGGGDEQFF. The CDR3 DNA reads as TGTGCCACGCACAGGGGCGGTGGGGATGAGCAGTTCTTC.

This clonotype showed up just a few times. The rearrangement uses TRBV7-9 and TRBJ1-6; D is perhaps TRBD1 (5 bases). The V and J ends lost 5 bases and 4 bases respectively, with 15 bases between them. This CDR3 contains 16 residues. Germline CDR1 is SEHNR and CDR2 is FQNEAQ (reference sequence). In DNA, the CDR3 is TGTGCCAGCAGCCCAATTCTGGGGACTTATAATTCACCCCTCCACTTT. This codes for CASSPILGTYNSPLHF.

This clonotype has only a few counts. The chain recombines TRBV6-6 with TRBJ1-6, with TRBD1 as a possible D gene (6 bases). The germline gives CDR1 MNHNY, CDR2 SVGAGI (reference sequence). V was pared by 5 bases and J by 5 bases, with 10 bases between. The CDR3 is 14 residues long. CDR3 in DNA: TGTGCCAGCAGTAACAGGGACCATAATTCACCCCTCCACTTT. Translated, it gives CASSNRDHNSPLHF.